The clone carrying this TCR beta chain was detected only a few times. Antigen specificity is unknown. The entry originates in a study of shared clonotypes between healthy human individuals. The protocol was immunoSEQ multiplex PCR, while the TCRdb copy is restricted to in-frame clones and leaves out a portion. This repertoire shows about 1 million clones, roughly 75% found once; its top ten account for approximately 1.5%. Germline lookup yields CDR1 SGHRS and CDR2 YFSETQ. The V and J ends lost 6 bases and 1 base respectively, with 16 bases between them. The CDR3 has 15 residues. General study points: Lower generation probabilities were found for non-shared clonotypes than for those shared by all four donors.

The sequencing input was memory CD4+ T cells sorted from blood. The subset was: CD45RA-negative fraction. This chain joins TRBV5-1 and TRBJ1-1, with TRBD1 as a possible D gene (6 bases). This receptor was identified in a man between 18 and 29 years old in good health. The CDR3 sequence: CASTPAQGRNTEAFF. In nucleotides, the CDR3 is TGCGCCAGCACCCCGGCCCAGGGGCGGAACACTGAAGCTTTCTTT.